The clone carrying this T cell receptor (beta chain) was seen just once. This sample was taken from a study of shared clonotypes between healthy human individuals. TCRdb keeps only in-frame clones here, not all; method: immunoSEQ multiplex PCR. The sample carries 550,000 to 600,000 clones, roughly 98% recorded once. The CDR3 runs to 15 residues. The germline V gene encodes CDR1 SGHRS and CDR2 YFSETQ. V was pared by 4 bases and J by 5 bases, with 8 bases of the junction left unmatched. Naive-designated CD8 cells lacked CD45RO, were positively enriched for CCR7, and omitted terminally differentiated effector memory CD45RA+ cells.

The chain combines TRBV5-1 with TRBJ2-7; 11 bases fit TRBD1. This receptor was obtained from a young man in good health. Sequenced: naive CD8+ T cells sorted from blood. The CDR3 DNA sequence: TGCGCCAGCAGCGCAGGGGACAGGGGGAGCCACGAGCAGTACTTC. Translated: CASSAGDRGSHEQYF.